These 9 T cell receptor beta chains share one sample of origin, sequenced in a study of Ad26.COV2.S vaccination and SARS-CoV-2 variants. Profiling relied on immunoSEQ multiplex PCR, and the TCRdb table lists in-frame clones only, not all of them. The profile covers about 320,000 clones, with around four fifths appearing a single time and around 2% taken by the ten largest. Regarding treatment: 15 to 20 received Ad26.COV2.S at low or high dose, single or two shots; about 5 received placebo; per-sample allocation not given. The samples were gathered on day 63 after the first injection of vaccine or placebo. The starting material was peripheral blood, obtained in a trial of Ad26.COV2.S vaccine versus placebo. The receptors come from a person aged 18-60 years who received the Ad26.COV2.S COVID-19 vaccine or a placebo.

The CDR3 sequence is CASSRGPMEKLFF. The CDR3 DNA sequence: TGTGCCAGTAGTCGGGGGCCCATGGAAAAACTGTTTTTT. V is TRBV19 and J is TRBJ1-4, with a possible D match to TRBD1 (6 bases). Trimming removed 5 bases at V and 8 bases at J, with 12 bases between. Germline V gives CDR1 LNHDA, CDR2 SQIVND (reference sequence). The CDR3 runs to 13 residues.

The rearrangement uses TRBV27 and TRBJ2-7; TRBD1 aligns across 9 bases. J gave up 4 bases and V 5 bases, and 12 bases lay outside the gene matches. This CDR3 is 16 amino acids long. CDR1 MNHEY and CDR2 SMNVEV come from the germline V gene (reference sequence). The CDR3 reads CASSPRTGVLWYEQYF. The DNA for the CDR3 is TGTGCCAGCAGTCCTCGGACAGGGGTGCTGTGGTACGAGCAGTACTTC.

The V call is TRBV28, the J call TRBJ2-4, with D possibly being TRBD2 (6 bases). Germline V gives CDR1 MDHEN, CDR2 SYDVKM. Between the trimmed V and J ends, which lost 5 bases and 3 bases, there was a span of 11 bases. This CDR3 has 14 amino acids. CDR3 protein: CASSRRGGKNIQYF. CDR3 DNA: TGTGCCAGCAGTCGGAGGGGAGGCAAAAACATTCAGTACTTC.

This chain links TRBV24-1 with TRBJ2-3; 10 bases fit TRBD2. The germline gives CDR1 KGHDR, CDR2 SFDVKD. V was clipped by 3 bases and J by 3 bases; unmatched bases: 5. The CDR3 spans 16 residues. CDR3: CATSDGSGGRTDTQYF. The CDR3 DNA follows: TGTGCCACCAGTGATGGTAGCGGGGGGCGTACAGATACGCAGTATTTT.

The V and J genes are TRBV28 and TRBJ1-5; D gene uncertain. The CDR3 covers 15 residues. V lost 6 bases, J lost 2 bases, and 14 bases lay in between. Looked up from germline, CDR1 is MDHEN and CDR2 is SYDVKM. The CDR3, as DNA: TGTGCCAGCAGCCCTGCCCAAGTGGGCAATCAGCCCCAGCATTTT. Residues: CASSPAQVGNQPQHF. The whole variable domain, remainder taken from reference TRBV28 and TRBJ1-5, is DVKVTQSSRYLVKRTGEKVFLECVQDMDHENMFWYRQDPGLGLRLIYFSYDVKMKEKGDIPEGYSVSREKKERFSLILESASTNQTSMYLCASSPAQVGNQPQHFGDGTRLSIL.

There are a few counts of this clone. J is TRBJ1-1 and V is TRBV6-5; TRBD1 aligns across 8 bases. Germline trimming cut 0 bases from V and 8 bases from J; bases unmatched to any gene: 2. The length of the CDR3 is 13 residues. CDR1 is MNHEY and CDR2 is SVGAGI in the germline V gene. CDR3 sequence: CASSYSRTGEAFF. CDR3 bases: TGTGCCAGCAGTTACTCCCGGACAGGGGAAGCTTTCTTT.

This clone occurred a few times. J is TRBJ2-1 and V is TRBV2, with D tentatively TRBD1 (7 bases). Deletions cut 6 bases from V and 4 bases from J, with 25 bases between. Germline values: CDR1 SNHLY, CDR2 FYNNEI. This CDR3 has 18 amino acids. The CDR3 DNA sequence: TGTGCCAGCAGGGAGGGGGCCCCGGGACAGAGCCCTTACAATGAGCAGTTCTTC. It yields the protein CASREGAPGQSPYNEQFF.

The chain joins TRBV24-1 to TRBJ1-5, with 12 bases that match TRBD1. The CDR3 totals 15 residues. V lost 3 bases to trimming and J lost 6 bases; unmatched junction nucleotides: 2. Germline lookup yields CDR1 KGHDR and CDR2 SFDVKD. The CDR3 DNA reads as TGTGCCACCAGTGATGGGACAGGGGGCATTCAGCCCCAGCATTTT. It specifies CATSDGTGGIQPQHF.

The V and J genes are TRBV5-4 and TRBJ2-2, with a tentative D call TRBD2 (6 bases). Between the trimmed V and J ends, which lost 0 bases and 7 bases, there was a span of 16 bases. Per the germline V gene, CDR1 is SGHNT and CDR2 is YYREEE (reference sequence). The CDR3 contains 16 residues. CDR3: CASSLDAGRLNGELFF. The CDR3 nucleotides read TGTGCCAGCAGCTTGGACGCGGGGAGGCTAAACGGGGAGCTGTTTTTT.